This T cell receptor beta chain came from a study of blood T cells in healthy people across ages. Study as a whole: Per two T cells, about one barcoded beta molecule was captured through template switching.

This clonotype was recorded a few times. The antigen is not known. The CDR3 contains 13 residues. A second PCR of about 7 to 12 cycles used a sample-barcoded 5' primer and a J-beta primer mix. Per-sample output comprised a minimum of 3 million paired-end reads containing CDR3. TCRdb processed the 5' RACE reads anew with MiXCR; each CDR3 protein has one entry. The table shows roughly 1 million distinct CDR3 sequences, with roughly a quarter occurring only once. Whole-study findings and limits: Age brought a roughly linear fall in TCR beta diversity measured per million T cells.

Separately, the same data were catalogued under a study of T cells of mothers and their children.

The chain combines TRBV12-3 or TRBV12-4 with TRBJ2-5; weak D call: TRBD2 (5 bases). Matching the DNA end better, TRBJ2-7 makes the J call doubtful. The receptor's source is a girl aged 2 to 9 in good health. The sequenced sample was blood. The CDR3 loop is CASSFGIGLEQYF. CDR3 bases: TGTGCCAGCAGTTTTGGGATCGGACTCGAGCAGTACTTC.